A selection of T cell receptor beta chains follows, all from one sample in a study of blood T cell repertoires in COVID-19. Repertoires were generated with immunoSEQ multiplex PCR, while TCRdb's copy carries only in-frame clones and drops some. The profile covers over 65,000 clones, with roughly three quarters appearing a single time and 9.2% taken by the ten largest. What was sequenced was peripheral blood. The receptors originated from a human donor in a cohort sampled during active COVID-19. Both conserved end residues are part of each CDR3. Fields, in order: CDR3 protein, CDR3 DNA, V gene, D gene, J gene, clone size. A D gene is named only where the DNA matches it firmly. The listing skips clone size in some rows; elsewhere it reads once, few, many or a size class.

CDR3 protein: CAISESTGQGGPNEQFF
CDR3 DNA: TGTGCCATCAGTGAGTCCACGGGACAGGGGGGACCCAATGAGCAGTTCTTC
V gene: TRBV10-3
D gene: TRBD1
J gene: TRBJ2-1
clone size: .

CDR3 protein: CASRLGARNTEAFF
CDR3 DNA: TGTGCCAGCAGGTTAGGGGCCAGGAACACTGAAGCTTTCTTT
V gene: TRBV28
D gene: .
J gene: TRBJ1-1
clone size: .

CDR3 protein: CASSLGHGGNEQFF
CDR3 DNA: TGCGCCAGCAGCTTAGGCCACGGGGGCAATGAGCAGTTCTTC
V gene: TRBV5-1
D gene: .
J gene: TRBJ2-1
clone size: .

CDR3 protein: CASSRQAANYGYTF
CDR3 DNA: TGTGCCAGCAGCCGACAGGCTGCTAACTATGGCTACACCTTC
V gene: TRBV6-5
D gene: .
J gene: TRBJ1-2
clone size: few

CDR3 protein: CASSQDLLAGGSGWDTQYF
CDR3 DNA: TGTGCCAGCAGCCAAGATCTACTAGCGGGGGGCTCCGGGTGGGATACGCAGTATTTT
V gene: TRBV3-1/TRBV3-2
D gene: TRBD2
J gene: TRBJ2-3
clone size: .

CDR3 protein: CASSVRGGPNEQYF
CDR3 DNA: TGTGCCAGCAGCGTACGGGGAGGGCCTAACGAGCAGTACTTC
V gene: TRBV9
D gene: TRBD2
J gene: TRBJ2-7
clone size: .

CDR3 protein: CASSEVGGGREQYF
CDR3 DNA: TGTGCCAGCAGTGAAGTGGGCGGGGGCCGCGAGCAGTACTTC
V gene: TRBV6-1
D gene: .
J gene: TRBJ2-7
clone size: .

CDR3 protein: CASQTGYTEAFF
CDR3 DNA: TGCGCCAGCCAAACAGGCTACACTGAAGCTTTCTTT
V gene: TRBV10-2
D gene: .
J gene: TRBJ1-1
clone size: .

CDR3 protein: CASSTGAGYEQYF
CDR3 DNA: TGCGCCAGCAGTACAGGGGCGGGTTACGAGCAGTACTTC
V gene: TRBV5-1
D gene: TRBD1
J gene: TRBJ2-7
clone size: .

CDR3 protein: CASSVEQGNTEAFF
CDR3 DNA: TGTGCCAGCAGCGTAGAACAGGGGAACACTGAAGCTTTCTTT
V gene: TRBV7-9
D gene: .
J gene: TRBJ1-1
clone size: .

CDR3 protein: CASSMMTAAKNIQYF
CDR3 DNA: TGTGCCAGTAGTATGATGACAGCAGCCAAAAACATTCAGTACTTC
V gene: TRBV19
D gene: .
J gene: TRBJ2-4
clone size: .

CDR3 protein: CASSLGAIAYEQYF
CDR3 DNA: TGTGCCAGCAGCTTAGGCGCTATTGCCTACGAGCAGTACTTC
V gene: TRBV7-8
D gene: .
J gene: TRBJ2-7
clone size: .

CDR3 protein: CASSLGSGRAFEQYF
CDR3 DNA: TGTGCCAGCAGTTTAGGGAGCGGGAGGGCCTTCGAGCAGTACTTC
V gene: TRBV27
D gene: TRBD2
J gene: TRBJ2-7
clone size: .

CDR3 protein: CASSSAGTGGGYTF
CDR3 DNA: TGTGCCAGCAGCTCTGCCGGGACAGGGGGCGGCTACACCTTC
V gene: TRBV5-6
D gene: TRBD1
J gene: TRBJ1-2
clone size: .

CDR3 protein: CASSYNFGERHGYTF
CDR3 DNA: TGTGCCAGCAGTTACAATTTCGGGGAAAGGCATGGCTACACCTTC
V gene: TRBV6-5
D gene: .
J gene: TRBJ1-2
clone size: .

CDR3 protein: CAWSVGVGSTEAFF
CDR3 DNA: TGTGCCTGGAGTGTAGGGGTTGGAAGCACTGAAGCTTTCTTT
V gene: TRBV30
D gene: .
J gene: TRBJ1-1
clone size: .

CDR3 protein: CASSPLGYGYTF
CDR3 DNA: TGTGCCAGCAGCCCTCTAGGATATGGCTACACCTTC
V gene: TRBV13
D gene: .
J gene: TRBJ1-2
clone size: .

CDR3 protein: CASSQGLAYEQYF
CDR3 DNA: TGTGCCAGCAGCCAAGGACTAGCCTACGAGCAGTACTTC
V gene: TRBV14
D gene: .
J gene: TRBJ2-7
clone size: .

CDR3 protein: CASSYSVGSLSYEQYF
CDR3 DNA: TGTGCCAGCAGTTACTCTGTGGGCAGCCTCTCCTACGAGCAGTACTTC
V gene: TRBV6-5
D gene: .
J gene: TRBJ2-7
clone size: .

CDR3 protein: CASSFRGVAQPQHF
CDR3 DNA: TGTGCCAGCAGCTTTCGGGGGGTAGCGCAGCCCCAGCATTTT
V gene: TRBV5-6
D gene: .
J gene: TRBJ1-5
clone size: once

CDR3 protein: CASSLLADYNEQFF
CDR3 DNA: TGTGCCAGCAGTCTTCTAGCGGATTACAATGAGCAGTTCTTC
V gene: TRBV6-2/TRBV6-3
D gene: TRBD2
J gene: TRBJ2-1
clone size: once

CDR3 protein: CATSDFGGATQTQYF
CDR3 DNA: TGTGCCACCAGTGATTTCGGGGGGGCAACACAGACCCAGTACTTC
V gene: TRBV24-1
D gene: TRBD2
J gene: TRBJ2-5
clone size: .

CDR3 protein: CASTNGRVVNTEAFF
CDR3 DNA: TGTGCCAGCACAAACGGCAGGGTTGTGAACACTGAAGCTTTCTTT
V gene: TRBV5-6
D gene: .
J gene: TRBJ1-1
clone size: .

CDR3 protein: CASSPLGLAGPYNEQFF
CDR3 DNA: TGTGCCAGCAGCCCCCTGGGACTAGCGGGCCCCTACAATGAGCAGTTCTTC
V gene: TRBV6-2/TRBV6-3
D gene: TRBD2
J gene: TRBJ2-1
clone size: .

CDR3 protein: CASSLSSGVTDTQYF
CDR3 DNA: TGCGCCAGCAGCCTCTCTAGCGGAGTCACAGATACGCAGTATTTT
V gene: TRBV4-1
D gene: TRBD2
J gene: TRBJ2-3
clone size: .